One sample yielded the 26 T cell receptor beta chains listed below, sequenced in a study of blood T cell repertoires in COVID-19. The data were produced by immunoSEQ multiplex PCR, yet TCRdb's version contains in-frame clones alone and is incomplete. This sample carries hundreds of thousands of clones, roughly nine tenths of them seen once, and the ten largest clones take over 0.7%. The material sequenced was peripheral blood. The receptors shown here come from a man younger than 30 with COVID-19, enrolled during active disease.

The rearrangement uses TRBV4-2 and TRBJ2-1; tentative D call: TRBD2 (6 bases). Trimming removed 3 bases at V and 6 bases at J, with 12 bases between. From germline, CDR1 is LGHNA and CDR2 YNFKEQ. The CDR3 length is 14 residues. The CDR3: CASSHRGTFNEQFF. In nucleotides, the CDR3 is TGTGCCAGCAGCCATAGAGGGACTTTCAATGAGCAGTTCTTC.

The J gene is TRBJ1-5, the V gene TRBV27; 8 bases agree with TRBD1. CDR3 length: 13 amino acids. The germline V gene has CDR1 MNHEY and CDR2 SMNVEV (reference sequence). J was trimmed by 10 bases and V by 6 bases; bases with no gene match: 8. Here the CDR3 DNA reads TGTGCCAGCAGACTGGGGACAGGCGGACCCCAGCATTTT. It yields the protein CASRLGTGGPQHF.

The chain recombines TRBV5-5 with TRBJ1-3, with TRBD1 as a possible D gene (6 bases). Looked up from germline, CDR1 is SGHKS and CDR2 is YYEKEE (reference sequence). V lost 2 bases and J lost 2, with 8 bases in between. CDR3 size: 14 residues. As DNA, the CDR3 is TGTGCCAGCAGCTTCGACAGGCCTGGAAACACCATATATTTT. This translates into CASSFDRPGNTIYF.

This clone was observed once. The rearrangement joins TRBV9 to TRBJ2-7, with unresolved D. The CDR3 runs to 13 residues. CDR1 and CDR2 from the germline V gene are SGDLS and YYNGEE. V lost 0 bases, J lost 6 bases, and 10 bases lay in between. Here the CDR3 DNA reads TGTGCCAGCAGCGTAGACGTTGTCGGCGAGCAGTACTTC. It specifies CASSVDVVGEQYF.

The chain recombines TRBV29-1 with TRBJ2-2; a possible D gene is TRBD1 (6 bases). Trimming shortened V by 3 bases and J by 1 base, and 9 bases separated the two germline ends. Germline V lookup: CDR1 SQVTM, CDR2 ANQGSEA. This CDR3 has 14 amino acids. CDR3 sequence: CSVEGAGNTGELFF. CDR3 bases: TGCAGCGTTGAGGGGGCTGGGAACACCGGGGAGCTGTTTTTT.

The rearrangement joins TRBV29-1 to TRBJ1-1; the match to TRBD1 covers 8 bases. V trimming: 7 bases; J trimming: 1 base; junction bases outside the gene matches: 2. The germline V gene encodes CDR1 SQVTM and CDR2 ANQGSEA. The CDR3 extends over 12 amino acids. CDR3 sequence reads: CSAGQANTEAFF. As DNA, the CDR3 is TGCAGCGCGGGACAGGCGAACACTGAAGCTTTCTTT. Supplemented by reference TRBV29-1 and TRBJ1-1, the full variable domain reads SAVISQKPSRDICQRGTSLTIQCQVDSQVTMMFWYRQQPGQSLTLIATANQGSEATYESGFVIDKFPISRPNLTFSTLTVSNMSPEDSSIYLCSAGQANTEAFFGQGTRLTVV.

The rearrangement joins TRBV5-6 to TRBJ1-4; D call uncertain. Trimming pared 2 bases from V and 8 bases from J, leaving 7 bases between. CDR1 is SGHDT and CDR2 is YYEEEE in the germline V gene. This CDR3 spans 12 amino acids. The CDR3 spells CASSFGREKLFF. The CDR3 nucleotides are TGTGCCAGCAGCTTCGGCAGGGAAAAACTGTTTTTT.

V is TRBV6-6 and J is TRBJ1-3, with 8 bases fitting TRBD1. This CDR3 is built from 15 residues. Germline V gives CDR1 MNHNY, CDR2 SVGAGI (reference sequence). J was trimmed by 1 base and V by 2 bases; bases with no gene match: 1. For the CDR3, the DNA is TGTGCCAGCAGTTACGACAGGGGATCTGGAAACACCATATATTTT. It is translated as CASSYDRGSGNTIYF.

Notes on this clone: The junction departs from germline at one end; a sequencing error may be responsible. In DNA form, the CDR3 reads TGTGCCAGCACTTTACCCCTTCAGCCCCAGCATTTT. Translating it yields CASTLPLQPQHF. The V gene is TRBV28, the J gene TRBJ1-5; no clear D. The CDR3 runs to 12 residues. The germline gives CDR1 MDHEN, CDR2 SYDVKM.

V is TRBV18 and J is TRBJ2-7, with 8 bases lining up with TRBD2. Germline lookup yields CDR1 KGHSH and CDR2 LQKENI. There are 17 residues in the CDR3. V trimming: 1 base; J trimming: 2 bases; junction bases outside the gene matches: 10. CDR3 sequence: CASSPLPAGGRAYEQYF. CDR3 nucleotide sequence: TGTGCCAGCTCACCACTCCCGGCGGGAGGTCGTGCCTACGAGCAGTACTTC.

This clone turned up a few times. CDR3 in amino acids: CASRAGTQAYGYTF. The CDR3 DNA sequence: TGTGCCAGCAGGGCCGGGACTCAGGCCTATGGCTACACCTTC. The chain recombines TRBV11-2 with TRBJ1-2, with TRBD1 as a possible D gene (5 bases). The V end was cut by 6 bases, the J end by 4 bases, with 15 bases between. Germline-derived CDR1 and CDR2 are SGHAT and FQNNGV. The CDR3 length is 14 residues.

The chain carries TRBV30 and TRBJ2-3; D call uncertain. The ends were cut back, 0 bases at V and 2 bases at J, with 15 bases in the middle. This CDR3 comprises 16 residues. CDR1 and CDR2 from the germline V gene are GTSNPN and SVGIG (reference sequence). CDR3: CAWSVWRGWYTDTQYF. The CDR3 DNA is TGTGCCTGGAGTGTTTGGAGAGGTTGGTACACAGATACGCAGTATTTT. Full variable domain (remainder filled in from reference TRBV30 and TRBJ2-3): SQTIHQWPATLVQPVGSPLSLECTVEGTSNPNLYWYRQAAGRGLQLLFYSVGIGQISSEVPQNLSASRPQDRQFILSSKKLLLSDSGFYLCAWSVWRGWYTDTQYFGPGTRLTVL.

The chain couples TRBV7-2 to TRBJ2-5, with 10 bases aligning to TRBD1. The V and J ends lost 5 bases and 3 bases, in that order; junction bases with no gene match: 6. CDR1 is SGHTA and CDR2 is FQGNSA in the germline V gene. CDR3 length: 15 residues. The CDR3 reads CASSPPDRGKETQYF. For the CDR3, the DNA is TGTGCCAGCAGCCCACCGGACAGGGGGAAAGAGACCCAGTACTTC.

The CDR3 bases are TGTGCCAGTAGGACCGCCGGGACGGGACTCTACGAGCAGTACTTC. Amino acid sequence: CASRTAGTGLYEQYF. This chain links TRBV19 with TRBJ2-7; a possible D gene is TRBD2 (6 bases). V was shortened by 6 bases and J by 3 bases, with 18 bases between the two germline ends. CDR3 length: 15 residues. CDR1 and CDR2 (germline): LNHDA, SQIVND (reference sequence).

The chain joins TRBV24-1 to TRBJ2-1, with 10 bases fitting TRBD2. With 4 bases clipped from V and 0 bases from J, the junction kept 2 bases outside the gene matches. This CDR3 contains 16 residues. CDR1 is KGHDR, CDR2 SFDVKD, per germline. CDR3 loop: CATSDPSGGSYNEQFF. Here the CDR3 DNA reads TGTGCCACCAGTGACCCTAGCGGGGGCTCCTACAATGAGCAGTTCTTC.

This clone showed up just once. This sequence joins TRBV19 and TRBJ2-1; 7 nucleotides agree with TRBD1. J gave up 6 bases and V 5 bases, and 16 bases lay outside the gene matches. Germline V gives CDR1 LNHDA, CDR2 SQIVND (reference sequence). This CDR3 has 17 residues. The DNA of the CDR3 is TGTGCCAGTAGTTCCCGACAGGGATGGGCCATATCCAATGAGCAGTTCTTC. It specifies CASSSRQGWAISNEQFF.

This clone was counted once. V and J are TRBV2 and TRBJ1-5; a possible D gene is TRBD1 (6 bases). Deletions cut 5 bases from V and 3 bases from J, with 14 bases between. Germline CDR1 and CDR2: SNHLY and FYNNEI. The CDR3 covers 15 residues. CDR3 residues: CASSKLQGPNQPQHF. The CDR3 region has the DNA TGTGCCAGCAGTAAATTACAGGGACCCAATCAGCCCCAGCATTTT.

V and J are TRBV1 and TRBJ2-5; the D call TRBD2 from the table was never checked on the DNA. TRBV1 is shown as a pseudogene. The CDR3 has 15 amino acids. The CDR3 loop is CTSSQTSSGGETQYF. CDR3 in DNA: TGCACCAGCAGCCAGACGTCTAGCGGGGGAGAGACCCAGTACTTC.

The chain joins TRBV11-2 to TRBJ1-2, with D tentatively TRBD1 (5 bases). V lost 1 base and J 5 bases, leaving 11 bases between the germline ends. CDR1 and CDR2 from the germline V gene are SGHAT and FQNNGV. CDR3 length equals 14 residues. The CDR3 spells CASSLGTSFYGYTF. For the CDR3, the DNA is TGTGCCAGCAGCTTAGGGACAAGTTTTTATGGCTACACCTTC.

This chain joins TRBV25-1 and TRBJ1-2, with D possibly being TRBD1 (6 bases). The CDR3 runs 15 residues. V lost 4 bases and J lost 0, with 12 bases in between. Germline V lookup: CDR1 MGHDK, CDR2 SYGVNS. The CDR3 DNA reads TGTGCCAGCAGTGGAGGACAGAGGGCTAACTATGGCTACACCTTC. It codes for CASSGGQRANYGYTF.

CDR3 in amino acids: CASGTGGEGGYTF. Here the CDR3 DNA reads TGCGCCAGCGGTACAGGGGGCGAGGGTGGCTACACCTTC. The chain links TRBV5-1 to TRBJ1-2, with 9 bases identical to TRBD1. Germline V gene data show CDR1 as SGHRS and CDR2 as YFSETQ. J was trimmed by 7 bases and V by 7 bases; bases with no gene match: 8. CDR3 length: 13 amino acids.

The rearrangement uses TRBV27 and TRBJ1-5; D gene uncertain. Germline V lookup: CDR1 MNHEY, CDR2 SMNVEV (reference sequence). The V and J ends lost 4 bases and 2 bases respectively, with 9 bases between them. The CDR3 totals 14 residues. DNA of the CDR3: TGTGCCAGCAGTTCCGGGTCGGGCAATCAGCCCCAGCATTTT. Translated: CASSSGSGNQPQHF.

This CDR3 reads CASSFGEGETQYF. The CDR3 DNA reads as TGTGCCAGCAGTTTTGGGGAGGGAGAGACCCAGTACTTC. The gene calls are TRBV6-5 and TRBJ2-5, with 7 bases that match TRBD2. This CDR3 region has 13 residues. Germline V CDR1 and CDR2: MNHEY, SVGAGI. J gave up 4 bases and V 4 bases, and 3 bases lay outside the gene matches.

The gene calls are TRBV4-2 and TRBJ2-3, with D perhaps TRBD2 (5 bases). Germline V gene lookup returns CDR1 LGHNA and CDR2 YNFKEQ. The CDR3 is 15 amino acids. V was clipped by 0 bases and J by 2 bases, with 9 bases between them. CDR3 DNA sequence: TGTGCCAGCAGCCAAGATCGGGGATTCACAGATACGCAGTATTTT. This sequence encodes CASSQDRGFTDTQYF.

The CDR3 region has the DNA TGTGCCAGCAGCTTGGGAACCGGGACAGGTCGTTACAATGAGCAGTTCTTC. It codes for CASSLGTGTGRYNEQFF. This rearrangement joins TRBV5-8 to TRBJ2-1; 8 bases are a match to TRBD1. V lost 0 bases and J lost 4; bases outside the gene matches: 9. From germline, CDR1 is SGHTS and CDR2 YDEGEE. CDR3 length: 17 residues.

The chain recombines TRBV2 with TRBJ2-2, with TRBD1 matching 9 bases. Germline assignment: CDR1 SNHLY and CDR2 FYNNEI. After removal of 5 bases from V and 5 bases from J, the junction contained 6 bases not matched to a gene. The CDR3 totals 15 residues. The DNA for the CDR3 is TGTGCCAGCAGTCCGGGACAGGGAAGGACCGGGGAGCTGTTTTTT. Protein sequence: CASSPGQGRTGELFF.